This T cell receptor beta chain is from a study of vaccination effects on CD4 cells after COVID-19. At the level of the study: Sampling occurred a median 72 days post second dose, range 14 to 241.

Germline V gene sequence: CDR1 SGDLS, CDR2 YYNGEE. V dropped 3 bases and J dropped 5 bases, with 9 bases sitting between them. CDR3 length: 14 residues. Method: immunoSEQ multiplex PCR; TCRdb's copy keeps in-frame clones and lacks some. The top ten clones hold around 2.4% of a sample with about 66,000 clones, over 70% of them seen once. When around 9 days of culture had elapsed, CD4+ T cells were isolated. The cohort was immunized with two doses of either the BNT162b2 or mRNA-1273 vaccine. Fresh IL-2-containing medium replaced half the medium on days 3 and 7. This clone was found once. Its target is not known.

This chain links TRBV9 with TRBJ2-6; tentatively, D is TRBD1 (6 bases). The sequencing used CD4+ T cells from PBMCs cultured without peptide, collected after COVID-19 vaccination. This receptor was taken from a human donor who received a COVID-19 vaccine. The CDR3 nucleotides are TGTGCCAGCAGCGGGACAGTTCGGGCCAACGTCCTGACTTTC. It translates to CASSGTVRANVLTF.